The 23 T cell receptor beta chains presented below share a single source sample, sequenced in a study of T cells in Graves' hyperthyroidism and ophthalmopathy. Amplified TCR beta CDR3 regions derived from RNA transcripts. The HTBI primer set served for first-round RT-PCR of the TCR CDR3. MiXCR was run by TCRdb on the multiplex PCR reads, yielding one entry per CDR3 protein. Of roughly 300,000 distinct CDR3 sequences in the sample, about 21% were seen once. Sequencing input: blood. Receptors originate from a woman aged 45 to 65 with Graves' hyperthyroidism.

The table lists this clonotype with many counts. The chain carries TRBV7-3 and TRBJ2-5; no reliable D call. V shed 1 base and J shed 3 bases, with 6 bases lying between them. CDR1 is SGHTA, CDR2 FQGTGA, per germline. The CDR3 sequence is 13 residues long. The CDR3 DNA reads as TGTGCCAGCAGCTTAAATGCGGAAGAGACCCAGTACTTC. This translates into CASSLNAEETQYF.

V is TRBV3-1 and J is TRBJ2-4; D is unresolved. V was shortened by 1 base and J by 0 bases, with 16 bases between the two germline ends. Germline V gives CDR1 LGHDT, CDR2 YNNKEL (reference sequence). CDR3 length: 18 amino acids. CDR3 loop: CASSQGTDFTIAKNIQYF. For the CDR3, the DNA is TGTGCCAGCAGCCAAGGGACCGATTTCACTATAGCCAAAAACATTCAGTACTTC.

A few counts support this clonotype. The J gene is TRBJ1-1, the V gene TRBV19; TRBD1 is a possible D gene (6 bases). V gave up 4 bases and J gave up 5 bases, with 11 bases separating them. Germline V gene sequence: CDR1 LNHDA, CDR2 SQIVND (reference sequence). This CDR3 region has 13 residues. The DNA for the CDR3 is TGTGCCAGTAGTAAAACAGGGAGGACTGAAGCTTTCTTT. This gives the protein CASSKTGRTEAFF.

This clonotype came up a few times. The chain uses TRBV20-1 and TRBJ2-5; 11 bases line up with TRBD2. The V and J ends lost 3 bases and 2 bases, in that order; junction bases with no gene match: 8. This CDR3 spans 16 amino acids. Germline V gene sequence: CDR1 DFQATT, CDR2 SNEGSKA (reference sequence). The CDR3, as DNA: TGCAGTGCTAGGCCCACTAGCGGGGGACTACAAGAGACCCAGTACTTC. It yields the protein CSARPTSGGLQETQYF.

As to this clonotype: At one boundary the junction diverges from the germline segment, which might be a read error. The V call is TRBV7-7, the J call TRBJ2-1; 9 bases are a match to TRBD1. Germline V gives CDR1 SSHAT, CDR2 FNYEAQ (reference sequence). This CDR3 contains 14 residues. The CDR3 coding sequence is TGTGCTAGCAGCGCCGGGACAGGGTTCGATGAGCAGTTCTTC. This sequence encodes CASSAGTGFDEQFF.

This clonotype was detected many times. This sequence joins TRBV12-3 or TRBV12-4 and TRBJ1-1, with 9 bases fitting TRBD1. J gave up 5 bases and V 5 bases, and 6 bases lay outside the gene matches. CDR3 length: 14 residues. The CDR3 here is CASSLGTGRTEAFF. For the CDR3, the DNA is TGTGCCAGCAGTCTCGGGACAGGGAGGACTGAAGCTTTCTTT.

Many counts were recorded for this clonotype. This rearrangement joins TRBV2 to TRBJ1-6, with D perhaps matching TRBD1 (6 bases). Germline lookup yields CDR1 SNHLY and CDR2 FYNNEI. The ends were cut back, 6 bases at V and 5 bases at J, with 11 bases in the middle. The CDR3 is made up of 14 amino acids. The CDR3 DNA is TGTGCCAGCAGCGATACAGGGAATAATTCACCCCTCCACTTT. It specifies CASSDTGNNSPLHF.

This clonotype has ten or more counts. The V and J genes are TRBV28 and TRBJ2-3, with 9 bases matching TRBD2. Germline assignment: CDR1 MDHEN and CDR2 SYDVKM. V lost 4 bases and J lost 4; bases outside the gene matches: 12. The CDR3 runs 17 residues. In nucleotides, the CDR3 is TGTGCCAGCAGTTCCCCATCCCTAGCGGGGTGGGCAGATACGCAGTATTTT. Amino acid sequence: CASSSPSLAGWADTQYF.

This clonotype was counted a few times. The chain recombines TRBV4-1 with TRBJ1-3, with a weak D call TRBD1 (6 bases). The CDR3 consists of 16 residues. Germline values: CDR1 MGHRA, CDR2 YSYEKL. Trimming took 4 bases from V and 1 from J, leaving 14 bases between them. The CDR3 loop reads CASSRGQFGSGNTIYF. The CDR3, as DNA: TGCGCCAGCAGCCGCGGACAGTTTGGGTCTGGAAACACCATATATTTT.

In its sample, this clonotype was seen a few times. The chain is built from TRBV7-3 and TRBJ1-2; tentatively, D is TRBD1 (5 bases). Germline V gene lookup returns CDR1 SGHTA and CDR2 FQGTGA. The ends were cut back, 1 base at V and 4 bases at J, with 13 bases in the middle. The CDR3 spans 15 residues. Here the CDR3 DNA reads TGTGCCAGCAGCTTAAACGGGGGGGAAATCTATGGCTACACCTTC. Protein sequence: CASSLNGGEIYGYTF.

This clonotype was detected many times. V usage is TRBV5-6 and J usage is TRBJ2-7, with a tentative D call TRBD1 (6 bases). Germline V gene data show CDR1 as SGHDT and CDR2 as YYEEEE. This CDR3 is 15 amino acids long. The ends were cut back, 1 base at V and 5 bases at J, with 16 bases in the middle. The CDR3 protein is CASSLRLRGRDEQYF. DNA for the CDR3: TGTGCCAGCAGCTTGCGCCTCAGGGGCCGGGACGAGCAGTACTTC.

This clonotype was found a few times. The J gene is TRBJ1-1, the V gene TRBV2; D is unresolved. The CDR3 totals 15 residues. The ends were cut back, 3 bases at V and 2 bases at J, with 13 bases in the middle. Germline V gene lookup returns CDR1 SNHLY and CDR2 FYNNEI. CDR3 sequence: CASSDLGSLNTEAFF. CDR3 DNA sequence: TGTGCCAGCAGTGATTTGGGGAGCCTTAACACTGAAGCTTTCTTT. The full variable domain, in which reference TRBV2 and TRBJ1-1 provide the parts outside the CDR3, is EPEVTQTPSHQVTQMGQEVILRCVPISNHLYFYWYRQILGQKVEFLVSFYNNEISEKSEIFDDQFSVERPDGSNFTLKIRSTKLEDSAMYFCASSDLGSLNTEAFFGQGTRLTVV.

The chain carries TRBV2 and TRBJ1-5; D gene ambiguous. The CDR3 is 13 residues long. Between the trimmed V and J ends, which lost 1 base and 5 bases, there was a span of 6 bases. Germline V lookup: CDR1 SNHLY, CDR2 FYNNEI. The DNA for the CDR3 is TGTGCCAGCAGTGAAGAATGGGATCAGCCCCAGCATTTT. It specifies CASSEEWDQPQHF.

This chain joins TRBV29-1 and TRBJ1-2; D may be TRBD1 (5 bases). Trimming took off 6 bases at V and 8 bases at J, with 10 bases between the two ends. Germline lookup yields CDR1 SQVTM and CDR2 ANQGSEA. This CDR3 spans 10 amino acids. CDR3 loop: CSVLRGGYTF. The CDR3 coding sequence is TGCAGCGTCCTCCGGGGGGGCTACACCTTC.

This clonotype has ten or more counts. In DNA, the CDR3 is TGCGCCAGCAGCCAACAATTAGCGGGAGCTGGCACAGATACGCAGTATTTT. Its protein product is CASSQQLAGAGTDTQYF. This chain uses TRBV4-1 with TRBJ2-3, with 9 bases lining up with TRBD2. The CDR3 has 17 amino acids. Germline V gene data show CDR1 as MGHRA and CDR2 as YSYEKL. V dropped 2 bases and J dropped 1; count of bases not matched to a gene: 7.

The chain's CDR3 is CASSISGSTGNTIYF. The CDR3 DNA follows: TGTGCCAGTAGTATTTCCGGTTCTACTGGAAACACCATATATTTT. The V and J genes are TRBV19 and TRBJ1-3; D gene unclear. The ends were cut back, 3 bases at V and 2 bases at J, with 11 bases in the middle. CDR1 and CDR2 from the germline V gene are LNHDA and SQIVND (reference sequence). This CDR3 has 15 residues. Combining the CDR3 with reference TRBV19 and TRBJ1-3 gives the whole variable domain DGGITQSPKYLFRKEGQNVTLSCEQNLNHDAMYWYRQDPGQGLRLIYYSQIVNDFQKGDIAEGYSVSREKKESFPLTVTSAQKNPTAFYLCASSISGSTGNTIYFGEGSWLTVV.

The gene calls are TRBV9 and TRBJ2-2; D may correspond to TRBD1 or TRBD2 (5 bases each). The CDR3 spans 16 residues. V lost 0 bases, J lost 2 bases, and 11 bases lay in between. The germline gives CDR1 SGDLS, CDR2 YYNGEE. CDR3 nucleotide sequence: TGTGCCAGCAGCGTAGTCACAGGACTTAACACCGGGGAGCTGTTTTTT. Translated: CASSVVTGLNTGELFF.

At least ten counts were recorded for this clonotype. The chain employs TRBV20-1 and TRBJ2-5, with 8 bases identical to TRBD1. The CDR3 covers 12 residues. The V gene's germline CDR1 is DFQATT and CDR2 SNEGSKA (reference sequence). CDR3 DNA: TGCGGGGGCAGGGGGCGCGGCAAGACCCAGTACTTC. This encodes CGGRGRGKTQYF.

The genes are TRBV5-1 and TRBJ1-1; D unclear. Trimming took off 0 bases at V and 11 bases at J, with 14 bases between the two ends. CDR3 length: 13 amino acids. CDR1 SGHRS and CDR2 YFSETQ come from the germline V gene. CDR3 sequence (DNA): TGCGCCAGCAGCTTGGCCTCAGACTACTCTGCTTTCTTT. It encodes CASSLASDYSAFF.

The CDR3 here is CASGTGGWSYNEQFF. In nucleotides, the CDR3 is TGTGCCAGCGGTACAGGGGGCTGGTCGTACAATGAGCAGTTCTTC. This sequence joins TRBV6-1 and TRBJ2-1, with 9 bases aligning to TRBD1. The germline V gene has CDR1 MNHNS and CDR2 SASEGT. The V segment lost 8 bases and the J segment 4 bases; nucleotides outside the gene matches: 9. The CDR3 loop spans 15 amino acids.

The CDR3 reads CASSLKATGELFF. In DNA form, the CDR3 reads TGTGCCAGCAGCTTAAAGGCAACCGGGGAGCTGTTTTTT. The rearrangement links TRBV7-6 to TRBJ2-2; D gene unclear. The CDR3 contains 13 residues. The germline V gene encodes CDR1 SGHVS and CDR2 FNYEAQ. Trimming pared 2 bases from V and 5 bases from J, leaving 6 bases between.

The chain links TRBV18 to TRBJ2-7; D remains ambiguous. In germline, CDR1 is KGHSH, CDR2 LQKENI. Trimming pared 3 bases from V and 3 bases from J, leaving 9 bases between. The CDR3 is made up of 13 amino acids. The CDR3 region is CASSPNTYYEQYF. The CDR3 DNA reads as TGTGCCAGCTCACCCAATACCTACTACGAGCAGTACTTC.

The chain is built from TRBV6-2 or TRBV6-3 and TRBJ2-7, with D tentatively TRBD1 (6 bases). The CDR3 has 14 amino acids. V was pared by 5 bases and J by 7 bases, with 18 bases between. Germline CDR1 MNHEY, CDR2 SVGEGT. CDR3 nucleotides: TGTGCCAGCAGTACGCCGGACAGCTCCAAGGAGCAGTACTTC. Amino acids: CASSTPDSSKEQYF.